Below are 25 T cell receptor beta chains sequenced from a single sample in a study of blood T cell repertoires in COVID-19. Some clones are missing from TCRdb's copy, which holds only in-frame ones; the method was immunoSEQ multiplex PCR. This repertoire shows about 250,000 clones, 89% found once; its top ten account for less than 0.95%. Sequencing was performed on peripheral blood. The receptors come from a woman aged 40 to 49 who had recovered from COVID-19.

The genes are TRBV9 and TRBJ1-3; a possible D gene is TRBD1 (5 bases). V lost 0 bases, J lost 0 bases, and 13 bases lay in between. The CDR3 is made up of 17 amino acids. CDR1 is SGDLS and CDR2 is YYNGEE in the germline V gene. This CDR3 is CASSVAGTGPSGNTIYF. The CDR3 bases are TGTGCCAGCAGCGTAGCTGGTACAGGACCCTCTGGAAACACCATATATTTT. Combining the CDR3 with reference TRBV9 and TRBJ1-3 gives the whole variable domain DSGVTQTPKHLITATGQRVTLRCSPRSGDLSVYWYQQSLDQGLQFLIQYYNGEERAKGNILERFSAQQFPDLHSELNLSSLELGDSALYFCASSVAGTGPSGNTIYFGEGSWLTVV.

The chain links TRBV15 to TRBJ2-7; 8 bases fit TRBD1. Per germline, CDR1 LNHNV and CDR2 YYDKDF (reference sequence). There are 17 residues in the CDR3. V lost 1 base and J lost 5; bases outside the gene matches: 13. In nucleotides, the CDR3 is TGTGCCACCAGCAGAGCCCCGACGGGATCAGGGGGCGACGAGCAGTACTTC. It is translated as CATSRAPTGSGGDEQYF.

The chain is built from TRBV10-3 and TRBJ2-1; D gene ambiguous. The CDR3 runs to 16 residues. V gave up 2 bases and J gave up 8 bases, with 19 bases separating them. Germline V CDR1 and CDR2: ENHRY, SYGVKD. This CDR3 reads CAISETALVELDEQFF. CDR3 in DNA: TGTGCCATCAGTGAGACCGCGTTAGTAGAACTGGATGAGCAGTTCTTC.

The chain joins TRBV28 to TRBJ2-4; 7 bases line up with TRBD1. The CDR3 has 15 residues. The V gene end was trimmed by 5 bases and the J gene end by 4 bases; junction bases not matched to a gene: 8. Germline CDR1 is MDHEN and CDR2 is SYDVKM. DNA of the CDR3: TGTGCCAGCAGTGTTCCAGGGACAGTAAAAAACATTCAGTACTTC. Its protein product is CASSVPGTVKNIQYF. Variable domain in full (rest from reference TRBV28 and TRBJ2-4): DVKVTQSSRYLVKRTGEKVFLECVQDMDHENMFWYRQDPGLGLRLIYFSYDVKMKEKGDIPEGYSVSREKKERFSLILESASTNQTSMYLCASSVPGTVKNIQYFGAGTRLSVL.

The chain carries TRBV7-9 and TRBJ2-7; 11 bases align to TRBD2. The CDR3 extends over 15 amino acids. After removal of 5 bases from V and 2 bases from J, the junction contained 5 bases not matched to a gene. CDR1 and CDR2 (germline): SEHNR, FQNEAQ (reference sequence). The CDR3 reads CASSPTSGKTYEQYF. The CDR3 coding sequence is TGTGCCAGCAGCCCGACTAGCGGGAAGACCTACGAGCAGTACTTC.

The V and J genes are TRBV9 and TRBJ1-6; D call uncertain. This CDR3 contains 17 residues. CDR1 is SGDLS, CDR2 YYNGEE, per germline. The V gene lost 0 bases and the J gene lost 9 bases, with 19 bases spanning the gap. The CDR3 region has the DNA TGTGCCAGCAGCGTAGGGGAGGCAACCCTAGGTGGTTCACCCCTCCACTTT. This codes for CASSVGEATLGGSPLHF.

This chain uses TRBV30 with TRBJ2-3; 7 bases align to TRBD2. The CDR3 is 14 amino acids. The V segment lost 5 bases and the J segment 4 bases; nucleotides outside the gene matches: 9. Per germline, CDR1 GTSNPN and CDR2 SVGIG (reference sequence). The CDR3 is CAWWGGMKADTQYF. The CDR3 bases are TGTGCCTGGTGGGGGGGGATGAAGGCAGATACGCAGTATTTT.

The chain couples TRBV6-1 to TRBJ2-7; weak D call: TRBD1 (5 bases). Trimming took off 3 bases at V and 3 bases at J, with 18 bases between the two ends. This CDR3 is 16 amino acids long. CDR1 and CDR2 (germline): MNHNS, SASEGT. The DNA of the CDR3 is TGTGCCAGCAGTGATATCCCCGTGACAGAGAACTACGAGCAGTACTTC. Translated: CASSDIPVTENYEQYF.

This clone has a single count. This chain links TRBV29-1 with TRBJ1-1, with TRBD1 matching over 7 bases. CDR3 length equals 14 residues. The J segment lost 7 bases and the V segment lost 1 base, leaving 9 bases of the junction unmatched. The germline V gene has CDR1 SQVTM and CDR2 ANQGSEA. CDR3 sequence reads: CSVEGPTGRNEAFF. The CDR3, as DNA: TGCAGCGTTGAAGGGCCGACAGGGCGGAATGAAGCTTTCTTT.

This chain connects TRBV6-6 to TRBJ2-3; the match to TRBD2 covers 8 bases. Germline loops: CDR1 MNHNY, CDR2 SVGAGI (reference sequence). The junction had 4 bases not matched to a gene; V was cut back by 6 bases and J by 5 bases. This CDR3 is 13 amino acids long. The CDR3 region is CASRREVGDTQYF. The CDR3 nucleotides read TGTGCCAGCAGGCGGGAGGTTGGAGATACGCAGTATTTT.

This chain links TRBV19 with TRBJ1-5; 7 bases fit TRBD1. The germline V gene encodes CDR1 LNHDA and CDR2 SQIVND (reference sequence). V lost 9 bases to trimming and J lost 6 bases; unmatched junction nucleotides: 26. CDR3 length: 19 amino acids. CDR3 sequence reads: CASILTDRVSQLGGQPQHF. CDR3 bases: TGTGCCAGCATCCTCACAGACAGGGTATCTCAACTTGGGGGTCAGCCCCAGCATTTT.

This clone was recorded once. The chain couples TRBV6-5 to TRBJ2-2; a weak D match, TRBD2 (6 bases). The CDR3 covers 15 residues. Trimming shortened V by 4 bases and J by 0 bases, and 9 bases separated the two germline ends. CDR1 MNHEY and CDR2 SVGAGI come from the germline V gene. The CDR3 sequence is CASSLGGANTGELFF. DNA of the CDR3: TGTGCCAGCAGTTTGGGAGGCGCGAACACCGGGGAGCTGTTTTTT.

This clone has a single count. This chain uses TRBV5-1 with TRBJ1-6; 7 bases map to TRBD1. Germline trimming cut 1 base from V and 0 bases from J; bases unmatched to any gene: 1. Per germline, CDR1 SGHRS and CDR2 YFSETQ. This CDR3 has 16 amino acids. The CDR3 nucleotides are TGCGCCAGCAGCTTGAGGGACAGCTCCTATAATTCACCCCTCCACTTT. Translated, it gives CASSLRDSSYNSPLHF.

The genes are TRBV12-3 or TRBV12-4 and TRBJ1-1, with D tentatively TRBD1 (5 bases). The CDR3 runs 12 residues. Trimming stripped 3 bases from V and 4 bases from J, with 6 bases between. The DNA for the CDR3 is TGTGCCAGCAGTTTGGGGCGCACTGAAGCTTTCTTT. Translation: CASSLGRTEAFF.

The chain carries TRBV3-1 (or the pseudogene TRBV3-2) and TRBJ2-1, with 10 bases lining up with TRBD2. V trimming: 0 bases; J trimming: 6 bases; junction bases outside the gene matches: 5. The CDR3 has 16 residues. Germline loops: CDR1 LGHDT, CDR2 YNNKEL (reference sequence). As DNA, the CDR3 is TGTGCCAGCAGCCAAGAGGCTAGCGGGAGTTTCAATGAGCAGTTCTTC. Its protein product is CASSQEASGSFNEQFF.

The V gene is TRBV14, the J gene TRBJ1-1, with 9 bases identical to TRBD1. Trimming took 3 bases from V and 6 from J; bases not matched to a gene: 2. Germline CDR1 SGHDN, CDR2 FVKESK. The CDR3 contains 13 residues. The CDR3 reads CASSQRTGAEAFF. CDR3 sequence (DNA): TGTGCCAGCAGCCAGCGGACAGGGGCTGAAGCTTTCTTT.

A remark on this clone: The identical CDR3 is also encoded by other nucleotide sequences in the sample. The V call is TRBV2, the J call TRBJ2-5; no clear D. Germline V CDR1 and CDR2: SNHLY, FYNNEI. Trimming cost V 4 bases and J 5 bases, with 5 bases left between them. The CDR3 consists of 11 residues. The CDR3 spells CASSVRETQYF. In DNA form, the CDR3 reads TGTGCCAGCAGTGTCCGGGAGACCCAGTACTTC.

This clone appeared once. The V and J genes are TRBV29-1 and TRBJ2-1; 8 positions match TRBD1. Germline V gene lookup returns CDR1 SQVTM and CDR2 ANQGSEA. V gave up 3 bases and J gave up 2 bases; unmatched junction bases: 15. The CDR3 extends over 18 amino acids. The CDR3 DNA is TGCAGCGTTGACGGACGGCGAGTTCCGGGACAGGCCTACAATGAGCAGTTCTTC. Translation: CSVDGRRVPGQAYNEQFF.

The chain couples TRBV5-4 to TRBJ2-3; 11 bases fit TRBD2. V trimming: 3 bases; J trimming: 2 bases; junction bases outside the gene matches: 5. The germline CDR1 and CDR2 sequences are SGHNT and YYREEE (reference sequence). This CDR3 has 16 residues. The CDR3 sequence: CASSSRTSGPTDTQYF. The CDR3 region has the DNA TGTGCCAGCAGCTCTAGGACTAGCGGGCCCACAGATACGCAGTATTTT. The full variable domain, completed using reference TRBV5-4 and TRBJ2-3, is ETGVTQSPTHLIKTRGQQVTLRCSSQSGHNTVSWYQQALGQGPQFIFQYYREEENGRGNFPPRFSGLQFPNYSSELNVNALELDDSALYLCASSSRTSGPTDTQYFGPGTRLTVL.

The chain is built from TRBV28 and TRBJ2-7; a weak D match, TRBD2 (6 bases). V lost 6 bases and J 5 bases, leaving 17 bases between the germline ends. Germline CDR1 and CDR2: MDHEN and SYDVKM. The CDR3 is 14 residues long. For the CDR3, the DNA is TGTGCCAGCAGCACTCCCGGGGGAACCCACGAGCAGTACTTC. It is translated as CASSTPGGTHEQYF.

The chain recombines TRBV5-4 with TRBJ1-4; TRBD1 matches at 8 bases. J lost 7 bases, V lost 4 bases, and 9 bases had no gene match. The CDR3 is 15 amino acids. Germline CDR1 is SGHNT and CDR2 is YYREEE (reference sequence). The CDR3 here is CASSTMTGAGEKLFF. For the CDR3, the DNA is TGTGCCAGCAGCACCATGACAGGGGCGGGTGAAAAACTGTTTTTT. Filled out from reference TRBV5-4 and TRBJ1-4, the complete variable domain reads ETGVTQSPTHLIKTRGQQVTLRCSSQSGHNTVSWYQQALGQGPQFIFQYYREEENGRGNFPPRFSGLQFPNYSSELNVNALELDDSALYLCASSTMTGAGEKLFFGSGTQLSVL.

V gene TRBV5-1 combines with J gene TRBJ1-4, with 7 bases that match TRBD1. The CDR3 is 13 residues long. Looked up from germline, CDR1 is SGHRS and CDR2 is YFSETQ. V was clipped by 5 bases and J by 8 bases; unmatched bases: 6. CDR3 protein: CASRTGISEKLFF. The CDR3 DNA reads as TGCGCCAGCAGGACAGGGATTAGCGAAAAACTGTTTTTT. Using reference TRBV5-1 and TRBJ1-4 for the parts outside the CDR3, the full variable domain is KAGVTQTPRYLIKTRGQQVTLSCSPISGHRSVSWYQQTPGQGLQFLFEYFSETQRNKGNFPGRFSGRQFSNSRSEMNVSTLELGDSALYLCASRTGISEKLFFGSGTQLSVL.

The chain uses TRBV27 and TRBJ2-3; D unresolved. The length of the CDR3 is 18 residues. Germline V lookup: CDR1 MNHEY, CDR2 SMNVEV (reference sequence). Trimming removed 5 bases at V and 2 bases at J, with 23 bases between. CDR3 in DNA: TGTGCCAGCAGTACAGCCACCTTTAGGAATTTTGCCACAGATACGCAGTATTTT. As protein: CASSTATFRNFATDTQYF.

CDR3 protein: CASSPGQGTEAFF. CDR3 DNA: TGTGCCAGCAGTCCCGGACAGGGCACTGAAGCTTTCTTT. The V gene is TRBV6-2 or TRBV6-3, the J gene TRBJ1-1; 8 bases map to TRBD1. The ends lost 5 bases at V and 4 bases at J; junction bases unmatched: 3. The CDR3 contains 13 residues. Germline CDR1 and CDR2: MNHEY and SVGEGT.

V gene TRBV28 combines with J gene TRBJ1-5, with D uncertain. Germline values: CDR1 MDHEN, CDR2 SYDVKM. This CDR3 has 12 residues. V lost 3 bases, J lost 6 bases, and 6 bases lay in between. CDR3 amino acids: CASSFQVQPQHF. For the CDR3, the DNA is TGTGCCAGCAGTTTCCAGGTTCAGCCCCAGCATTTT.